A single T cell receptor (beta chain) is shown here with its context. This clonotype was detected only a few times. No cognate antigen has been identified for it. The record has no base qualities; no much larger clone is one base away. V loses 4 bases at its end and J loses 1 base; junction bases beyond the gene matches: 1. The CDR3 measures 15 amino acids from cysteine to phenylalanine. The CDR3 DNA has 45 bases and is translated from base 1. Looking up the germline V gene yields CDR1 MGHRA and CDR2 YSYEKL. The data derive from a study of T-cell reconstitution after alpha-beta-depleted transplantation in children (dated by TCRdb to the mid-2010s). About the study as a whole: T-cell immune reconstitution after TCRalphabeta/CD19-depleted allogeneic hematopoietic cell transplantation in children was quantitatively tracked in the study by means of TCR repertoire profiling.

Library preparation used PCR. Sequencing used an Illumina HiSeq 2500. TCR libraries were prepared with molecular barcoding, using unique molecular identifiers to normalize TCRbeta repertoire quantification. Through fastp at Q25 and MiXCR, TCRdb rebuilt clones from the public reads, retaining in-frame beta chains. Rows are unified per CDR3 protein, each entry keeping the most common DNA and genes. A total of some 350,000 distinct CDR3 sequences appear in this sample, 10% of them only once. The ten most abundant clones make up less than 2.5% of the sample. The sample here was PBMCs from the stem cell graft donor, taken from the stem cell graft. The rearrangement joined TRBV4-1 to TRBJ2-2; the central 9 bases match TRBD2. The receptor was derived from a human donor who donated a stem cell graft to a child with acute lymphoblastic leukemia. The CDR3: CASSLSGGNTGELFF. The bases read TGCGCCAGCAGCCTTAGCGGGGGGAACACCGGGGAGCTGTTTTTT.